This entry lists 4 T cell receptor beta chains sequenced from one sample in a study of cytomegalovirus exposure and HLA in healthy donors. Method: immunoSEQ multiplex PCR; TCRdb's copy keeps in-frame clones and lacks some. The sample records approximately 150,000 clones, around nine tenths being singletons. Sequenced input: PBMCs. These receptors all stem from a woman between 25 and 40 years old in good health and CMV-seronegative.

The gene calls are TRBV14 and TRBJ2-7, with D uncertain. V shed 1 base and J shed 6 bases, with 7 bases lying between them. Germline V CDR1 and CDR2: SGHDN, FVKESK. This CDR3 contains 12 residues. The CDR3 coding sequence is TGTGCCAGCAGCCAAGCTTCCCTCGAGCAGTACTTC. Protein product: CASSQASLEQYF.

V and J are TRBV25-1 and TRBJ1-1; 7 bases are shared with TRBD1. V lost 1 base, J lost 3 bases, and 5 bases stayed unmatched. The V gene's germline CDR1 is MGHDK and CDR2 SYGVNS. This CDR3 is built from 15 residues. CDR3: CASSELDREYTEAFF. The CDR3 DNA reads TGTGCCAGCAGTGAATTAGACAGGGAGTACACTGAAGCTTTCTTT.

CDR3 bases: TGTGCCAGTAGTCCAAAACCGACAATCCACGAGCAGTACTTC. Translation: CASSPKPTIHEQYF. This rearrangement joins TRBV19 to TRBJ2-7, with no clear D. Per the germline V gene, CDR1 is LNHDA and CDR2 is SQIVND (reference sequence). The CDR3 has 14 amino acids. Trimming shortened V by 5 bases and J by 5 bases, and 16 bases separated the two germline ends.

CDR3 amino acids: CASSQPVGQFDEKLFF. CDR3 in DNA: TGTGCCAGCAGCCAACCCGTCGGACAGTTTGATGAAAAACTGTTTTTT. The chain joins TRBV7-8 to TRBJ1-4; D is possibly TRBD1 (6 bases). The CDR3 has 16 amino acids. V lost 5 bases and J lost 6, with 19 bases in between. The germline gives CDR1 SGHVS, CDR2 FQNEAQ.